The clone carrying this T cell receptor beta chain has only one observation. The antigen is unknown. The primer mix had 60 Vbeta and 13 Jbeta primers. Method: immunoSEQ multiplex PCR; TCRdb's copy keeps in-frame clones and lacks some. The data contain roughly 160,000 clones, 80% of them singletons. The trim removed 4 bases at V and 8 bases at J, leaving 6 bases unmatched. This CDR3 spans 13 amino acids. Per the germline V gene, CDR1 is SQVTM and CDR2 is ANQGSEA. This sample is part of a study of cytomegalovirus exposure and HLA in healthy donors. Overall study findings and caveats: In an earlier analysis, most TCR beta V segments were productive about 87% or about 30% of the time. Cytomegalovirus status was reportedly diagnosed by the classifier with high specificity and sensitivity. TRBV6-2, TRBV6-3 and some other V segments were unresolvable in 87-base-pair reads.

This receptor was taken from a woman aged 45-59 years in good health and CMV-seronegative. The V and J genes are TRBV29-1 and TRBJ1-2; 11 bases are a match to TRBD1. The material sequenced was PBMCs. The CDR3 region is CSVVGQGAWGYTF. In DNA form, the CDR3 reads TGCAGCGTTGTAGGACAGGGGGCCTGGGGCTACACCTTC.